Below are 17 T cell receptor beta chains sequenced from a single sample in a study of post-analysis software for immune sequencing data. Points from the study as a whole: Five or six TRBV segments appeared more often in patients than in controls, and TRBV5-6, TRBV5-1 and TRBV20-1 were among these.

Incorporated into the TCR beta cDNA libraries were unique molecular identifiers, which served to reduce PCR and sequencing biases. TCRdb called the PCR reads again in MiXCR, with one record for every CDR3 protein. The table includes roughly 800,000 distinct CDR3 sequences, 25% to 30% detected once. These receptors' antigens are unknown. Sequencing input: blood. These receptor sequences come from a girl between 5 and 17 years old with multiple sclerosis.

The chain uses TRBV5-1 and TRBJ1-2, with TRBD1 matching over 7 bases. The CDR3 sequence is 14 residues long. Trimming removed 4 bases from V and 8 bases from J; junction bases left unmatched: 11. Germline V CDR1 and CDR2: SGHRS, YFSETQ. CDR3 bases: TGCGCCAGCAGCCCTGGGCCAGGGGGAGGCGGCTACACCTTC. The encoded protein is CASSPGPGGGGYTF.

This clonotype came up a few times. Its ends do not fully match the called genes, so a read error is possible. The chain employs TRBV7-9 and TRBJ2-1, with D uncertain. The CDR3 loop spans 11 amino acids. CDR1 and CDR2 from the germline V gene are SEHNR and FQNEAQ (reference sequence). The CDR3 DNA reads TGTTCCAGCAGCCCATACAATGAGCAGTTCTTC. As protein: CSSSPYNEQFF.

Written as DNA, the CDR3 is TGCAGTGGGAACCTGAGGGAGACCCAGTACTTC. The encoded protein is CSGNLRETQYF. The V gene is TRBV20-1, the J gene TRBJ2-5; D is uncertain. Trimming shortened V by 7 bases and J by 5 bases, and 11 bases separated the two germline ends. Germline lookup yields CDR1 DFQATT and CDR2 SNEGSKA (reference sequence). The CDR3 runs to 11 residues.

The table lists this clonotype with a few counts. The chain recombines TRBV7-9 with TRBJ1-4; the match to TRBD1 covers 9 bases. Trimming took 5 bases from V and 5 from J; bases not matched to a gene: 3. From germline, CDR1 is SEHNR and CDR2 FQNEAQ (reference sequence). This CDR3 has 14 residues. The CDR3 sequence: CASSKGQGNEKLFF. The CDR3 region has the DNA TGTGCCAGCAGCAAAGGACAGGGGAATGAAAAACTGTTTTTT.

This clonotype was detected a few times. The chain carries TRBV11-2 and TRBJ2-7; D gene ambiguous. The V gene's germline CDR1 is SGHAT and CDR2 FQNNGV. CDR3 length: 14 residues. Trimming took 1 base from V and 6 from J, leaving 13 bases between them. CDR3 amino acids: CASSLVGIPSEQYF. CDR3 DNA sequence: TGTGCCAGCAGCTTAGTTGGGATCCCAAGCGAGCAGTACTTC.

A single count supports this clonotype. This may arise from a read error, as a much more abundant clone is one base away. The chain employs TRBV29-1 and TRBJ2-5; 9 bases line up with TRBD2. The V gene's germline CDR1 is SQVTM and CDR2 ANQGSEA. The CDR3 runs 14 residues. V trimming: 4 bases; J trimming: 11 bases; junction bases outside the gene matches: 14. The CDR3 sequence: CSVGRIAGDNEQYF. Written as DNA, the CDR3 is TGCAGCGTTGGCCGGATAGCGGGAGACAATGAGCAGTACTTC.

V is TRBV5-1 and J is TRBJ1-1; 10 bases match TRBD1. CDR1 SGHRS and CDR2 YFSETQ come from the germline V gene. This CDR3 comprises 14 residues. V lost 4 bases to trimming and J lost 6 bases; unmatched junction nucleotides: 6. CDR3 DNA: TGCGCCAGCAGCAGGGACAGGGGTTCCGCTGAAGCTTTCTTT. Its protein product is CASSRDRGSAEAFF.

This clonotype was counted at least ten times. The J gene is TRBJ2-1, the V gene TRBV9; 8 bases agree with TRBD2. The germline gives CDR1 SGDLS, CDR2 YYNGEE. The CDR3 is 13 residues long. Trimming at V came to 5 bases and at J to 8 bases, leaving 6 bases not matched to a gene. CDR3 protein: CASRGLGADEQFF. For the CDR3, the DNA is TGTGCCAGCAGGGGACTAGGGGCCGATGAGCAGTTCTTC. Supplemented by reference TRBV9 and TRBJ2-1, the full variable domain reads DSGVTQTPKHLITATGQRVTLRCSPRSGDLSVYWYQQSLDQGLQFLIQYYNGEERAKGNILERFSAQQFPDLHSELNLSSLELGDSALYFCASRGLGADEQFFGPGTRLTVL.

This clonotype was counted at least ten times. The genes are TRBV12-5 and TRBJ2-5; D gene unclear. V lost 1 base, J lost 5 bases, and 5 bases lay in between. This CDR3 contains 12 residues. Germline V lookup: CDR1 LGHNT, CDR2 FRNRAP. CDR3 sequence reads: CASGLDRETQYF. In nucleotides, the CDR3 is TGTGCTAGTGGTTTGGATCGGGAGACCCAGTACTTC.

The V call is TRBV9, the J call TRBJ2-7, with D maybe TRBD2 (5 bases). V gave up 0 bases and J gave up 2 bases, with 9 bases separating them. The CDR3 is 14 residues long. The germline gives CDR1 SGDLS, CDR2 YYNGEE. CDR3 DNA sequence: TGTGCCAGCAGCGTAGTGGGTAGCGCCTACGAGCAGTACTTC. Residues: CASSVVGSAYEQYF. Complete variable domain (other parts from reference TRBV9 and TRBJ2-7): DSGVTQTPKHLITATGQRVTLRCSPRSGDLSVYWYQQSLDQGLQFLIQYYNGEERAKGNILERFSAQQFPDLHSELNLSSLELGDSALYFCASSVVGSAYEQYFGPGTRLTVT.

This clonotype occurred a few times. V and J are TRBV6-5 and TRBJ1-6; TRBD1 aligns across 9 bases. CDR1 MNHEY and CDR2 SVGAGI come from the germline V gene. The CDR3 runs to 18 residues. V shed 1 base, J shed 7 bases, and the junction held 11 bases outside the gene matches. This chain's CDR3 is CASSYLTSGTGLNSPLHF. Here the CDR3 DNA reads TGTGCCAGCAGTTACTTAACCTCCGGGACAGGGCTCAATTCACCCCTCCACTTT.

This clonotype has more than one count but fewer than ten. This rearrangement joins TRBV7-2 to TRBJ2-7, with no clear D. Germline-derived CDR1 and CDR2 are SGHTA and FQGNSA. With 5 bases removed from V and 2 bases from J, the gap between germline ends came to 13 bases. The CDR3 covers 14 residues. This CDR3 reads CASSPPGIPYEQYF. The DNA of the CDR3 is TGTGCCAGCAGCCCGCCCGGTATCCCCTACGAGCAGTACTTC. The whole variable domain, remainder taken from reference TRBV7-2 and TRBJ2-7, is GAGVSQSPSNKVTEKGKDVELRCDPISGHTALYWYRQSLGQGLEFLIYFQGNSAPDKSGLPSDRFSAERTGGSVSTLTIQRTQQEDSAVYLCASSPPGIPYEQYFGPGTRLTVT.

The V and J genes are TRBV4-1 and TRBJ2-7; possibly TRBD1 for D (6 bases). The V gene lost 0 bases and the J gene lost 3 bases, with 12 bases spanning the gap. Germline V gives CDR1 MGHRA, CDR2 YSYEKL. The CDR3 covers 15 residues. CDR3 sequence: CASSQEWIGGYEQYF. The CDR3 coding sequence is TGCGCCAGCAGCCAAGAGTGGATAGGGGGCTACGAGCAGTACTTC.

The chain is built from TRBV21-1 and TRBJ1-2; the table names TRBD1, a call not compared with the DNA. TRBV21-1 is a pseudogene locus. This CDR3 region has 13 residues. The CDR3 loop is CASEIRPGGGYTF. The CDR3 bases are TGTGCCAGCGAGATACGCCCGGGGGGCGGCTACACCTTC.

This clonotype has ten or more counts. The chain combines TRBV29-1 with TRBJ2-7; D perhaps matches TRBD2 (6 bases). Germline CDR1 and CDR2: SQVTM and ANQGSEA. The CDR3 has 14 amino acids. V lost 4 bases, J lost 0 bases, and 13 bases lay in between. CDR3 loop: CSVGGERSSYEQYF. The DNA of the CDR3 is TGCAGCGTTGGGGGGGAGAGGAGCTCCTACGAGCAGTACTTC.

This clonotype occurred once. This chain uses TRBV13 with TRBJ1-2; no firm D call. The CDR3 sequence is 17 residues long. With 0 bases removed from V and 0 bases from J, the gap between germline ends came to 14 bases. Germline loops: CDR1 PRHDT, CDR2 FYEKMQ (reference sequence). CDR3 protein: CASSLGLSSGSNYGYTF. CDR3 bases: TGTGCCAGCAGCTTAGGCCTGAGCTCCGGTTCTAACTATGGCTACACCTTC.

This clonotype occurred once. The chain links TRBV24-1 to TRBJ2-5, with 8 bases fitting TRBD1. CDR3 length equals 13 residues. The V and J ends lost 5 bases and 11 bases, in that order; junction bases with no gene match: 9. CDR1 is KGHDR and CDR2 is SFDVKD in the germline V gene. CDR3 protein: CATSAGGLNEQYF. The CDR3 DNA sequence: TGTGCCACCAGTGCAGGGGGCCTTAATGAGCAGTACTTC.